The text below deals with one T cell receptor (beta chain). Only in-frame clones appear in the TCRdb table, and some are missing; sequencing was by immunoSEQ multiplex PCR. The table records some 220,000 clones, around 91% of them present only once. The data were taken from a study of blood T cell repertoires in COVID-19. Study details: Sites across the United States, Italy and Spain contributed samples from acute and convalescent COVID-19. In each case, the material was cDNA or gDNA derived from T cells, B-cell-depleted T cells, or PBMCs.

Trimming took 5 bases from V and 7 from J, leaving 18 bases between them. The CDR3 covers 14 residues. Germline lookup yields CDR1 MNHEY and CDR2 SVGEGT. Sequenced sample: PBMCs or T cells enriched from blood (not recorded which). The V and J genes are TRBV6-2 or TRBV6-3 and TRBJ2-7, with D perhaps matching TRBD2 (6 bases). This TCR was sampled from a woman aged 18 to 35 in a cohort exposed to, infected with or recovered from COVID-19 (not recorded which). CDR3 in amino acids: CASSDAGPLWEQYF. CDR3 DNA sequence: TGTGCCAGCAGTGATGCGGGACCGCTCTGGGAGCAGTACTTC.